This is a list of T cell receptor beta chains from one sample in a study of blood T cell repertoires in COVID-19. Assay used: immunoSEQ multiplex PCR; TCRdb lists only in-frame clones, some missing. The profile shows roughly 250,000 clones, approximately 90% of them singletons. Sequencing input: PBMCs or T cells enriched from blood (not recorded which). The receptors were gathered from a man aged 35-49 years who had recovered from COVID-19. The CDR3 runs from the conserved cysteine through the conserved F or W. D genes are given only for firm matches. Some rows have no size entry. The others give once, few or many, or a class for an expanded clone.

clone size,V gene,J gene,D gene,CDR3 protein,CDR3 DNA
-,TRBV29-1,TRBJ2-7,-,CSATTGVGQNYEQYF,TGCAGCGCCACAACCGGGGTGGGCCAAAACTACGAGCAGTACTTC
-,TRBV9,TRBJ2-3,-,CASSPGGVTDTQYF,TGTGCCAGCAGCCCCGGGGGAGTCACAGATACGCAGTATTTT
few,TRBV18,TRBJ1-2,-,CASSPQSHRVDHRTF,TGTGCCAGCTCACCACAATCTCACAGGGTAGACCATCGTACCTTC
-,TRBV27,TRBJ1-6,TRBD1,CASSDSGQINSPLHF,TGTGCCAGCAGTGACTCGGGACAGATAAATTCACCCCTCCACTTT
-,TRBV5-6,TRBJ2-2,TRBD1,CASSLEPGQGNTGELFF,TGTGCCAGCAGCTTGGAACCGGGACAGGGAAACACCGGGGAGCTGTTTTTT
-,TRBV6-6,TRBJ2-7,TRBD2,CASSPSGGQGSYEQYF,TGTGCCAGCAGTCCGTCGGGGGGGCAGGGGTCCTACGAGCAGTACTTC
once,TRBV5-5,TRBJ2-5,-,CASSLGQQNQETQYF,TGTGCCAGCAGCTTGGGACAGCAAAACCAAGAGACCCAGTACTTC
-,TRBV7-3,TRBJ1-2,-,CASSLGAGEGGYTF,TGTGCCAGCAGCTTGGGGGCAGGGGAAGGTGGCTACACCTTC
-,TRBV19,TRBJ2-3,TRBD1,CAAKTGVGSDTQYF,TGTGCCGCCAAGACAGGGGTTGGGTCAGATACGCAGTATTTT
-,TRBV6-2/TRBV6-3,TRBJ2-1,-,CASSYDGGHYRNEQFF,TGTGCCAGCAGTTACGACGGCGGCCACTATCGGAATGAGCAGTTCTTC
-,TRBV11-3,TRBJ1-1,-,CASTPGGGGTEAFF,TGTGCCAGCACCCCGGGAGGGGGGGGCACTGAAGCTTTCTTT
-,TRBV25-1,TRBJ2-1,TRBD2,CASRTSGGAVEQFF,TGTGCCAGCCGGACTAGCGGGGGGGCCGTTGAGCAGTTCTTC
few,TRBV9,TRBJ2-3,TRBD1,CASSSRRQGAADTQYF,TGTGCCAGCAGCTCGAGGAGACAGGGGGCCGCAGATACGCAGTATTTT
once,TRBV7-6,TRBJ2-7,-,CASSLAGGAYEQYF,TGTGCCAGCAGCTTAGCGGGAGGTGCCTACGAGCAGTACTTC
-,TRBV6-5,TRBJ1-2,TRBD1,CASSLQGNYGYTF,TGTGCCAGCAGTCTACAGGGGAACTATGGCTACACCTTC
-,TRBV27,TRBJ1-1,-,CASSYRDTTEAFF,TGTGCCAGCAGTTACCGGGACACCACTGAAGCTTTCTTT
-,TRBV7-8,TRBJ1-1,-,CASSALTEPNTEAFF,TGTGCCAGCAGCGCCTTGACAGAGCCGAACACTGAAGCTTTCTTT